The 32 T cell receptor beta chains presented below share a single source sample, sequenced in a study of shared clonotypes between healthy human individuals. Assay used: immunoSEQ multiplex PCR; TCRdb lists only in-frame clones, some missing. The data show about 1 million clones, with around 76% seen just once and about 1.5% held by the top ten. What was sequenced was memory CD4+ T cells sorted from blood. Regarding subset: CD45RA-negative fraction. These receptors all come from a man in his late teens or twenties in good health.

This clone was observed once. V gene TRBV5-4 combines with J gene TRBJ1-4; D may be TRBD1 (5 bases). This CDR3 is built from 14 residues. The V and J ends lost 5 bases and 8 bases respectively, with 16 bases between them. Germline lookup yields CDR1 SGHNT and CDR2 YYREEE (reference sequence). CDR3 coding DNA: TGTGCCAGCAGTCTGGGGGGGAGTGAGGAAAAACTGTTTTTT. This encodes CASSLGGSEEKLFF.

This clone was detected a few times. The chain is built from TRBV5-4 and TRBJ2-6, with 8 bases identical to TRBD2. V lost 0 bases and J lost 4; bases outside the gene matches: 6. Germline CDR1 SGHNT, CDR2 YYREEE (reference sequence). There are 17 residues in the CDR3. The CDR3 DNA reads TGTGCCAGCAGCTTGGGGACTAGCCCGACGGGGGCCAACGTCCTGACTTTC. Translation: CASSLGTSPTGANVLTF.

The gene calls are TRBV29-1 and TRBJ2-7; maybe TRBD1 (5 bases). The CDR3 totals 14 residues. Germline CDR1 SQVTM, CDR2 ANQGSEA. V shed 5 bases and J shed 1 base, with 15 bases lying between them. The CDR3 region has the DNA TGCAGCGTTAGAACGACAGTGTCGTCCTACGAGCAGTACTTC. It is translated as CSVRTTVSSYEQYF.

The V call is TRBV5-1, the J call TRBJ1-5; a weak D match, TRBD1 (6 bases). Germline V gene sequence: CDR1 SGHRS, CDR2 YFSETQ. Trimming removed 0 bases from V and 1 base from J, with 8 bases in between. This CDR3 comprises 15 residues. Here the CDR3 reads CASSLAGASNQPQHF. In DNA, the CDR3 is TGCGCCAGCAGCTTGGCAGGGGCGAGCAATCAGCCCCAGCATTTT.

The chain employs TRBV4-1 and TRBJ2-4; D could derive from TRBD1 or TRBD2 (5 bases each). The CDR3 is 17 amino acids. V shed 3 bases and J shed 3 bases, with 18 bases lying between them. The germline V gene has CDR1 MGHRA and CDR2 YSYEKL. The DNA of the CDR3 is TGCGCCAGCAGCCATTTCCCGGGACCGTTTGACAAAAACATTCAGTACTTC. Its translation is CASSHFPGPFDKNIQYF.

The chain couples TRBV10-3 to TRBJ2-7, with TRBD2 identical over 7 bases. The germline V gene has CDR1 ENHRY and CDR2 SYGVKD. Losses at the gene ends were 6 bases for V and 3 bases for J; bases not matched to a gene: 5. The CDR3 loop spans 13 amino acids. CDR3: CAISRDYLYEQYF. DNA of the CDR3: TGTGCCATCAGCCGGGACTACCTCTACGAGCAGTACTTC.

This clone was recorded only once. V gene TRBV28 combines with J gene TRBJ1-4; D gene ambiguous. Germline V gene lookup returns CDR1 MDHEN and CDR2 SYDVKM. V shed 2 bases and J shed 8 bases, with 6 bases lying between them. The CDR3 loop spans 12 amino acids. Written as DNA, the CDR3 is TGTGCCAGCAGTTTACCGGGGGAAAAACTGTTTTTT. As protein: CASSLPGEKLFF.

The chain employs TRBV5-8 and TRBJ2-5, with TRBD2 identical over 9 bases. With V trimmed by 0 bases and J by 4 bases, 7 bases remained unmatched. CDR3 length: 16 amino acids. The germline V gene encodes CDR1 SGHTS and CDR2 YDEGEE. Here the CDR3 reads CASSLVAGGLRETQYF. In nucleotides, the CDR3 is TGTGCCAGCAGCTTGGTGGCGGGAGGGCTGAGAGAGACCCAGTACTTC. The full variable domain, with the rest looked up from reference TRBV5-8 and TRBJ2-5, is EAGVTQSPTHLIKTRGQQATLRCSPISGHTSVYWYQQALGLGLQFLLWYDEGEERNRGNFPPRFSGRQFPNYSSELNVNALELEDSALYLCASSLVAGGLRETQYFGPGTRLLVL.

This clone has only one observation. The chain joins TRBV29-1 to TRBJ2-3, with D possibly TRBD2 on 5 matching bases. Trimming shortened V by 4 bases and J by 3 bases, and 8 bases separated the two germline ends. The germline V gene encodes CDR1 SQVTM and CDR2 ANQGSEA. The CDR3 covers 12 residues. In DNA form, the CDR3 reads TGCAGCGTTGCACCGGGGACAGATACGCAGTATTTT. Amino acids: CSVAPGTDTQYF.

The chain is built from TRBV19 and TRBJ2-1; 13 bases map to TRBD2. CDR1 and CDR2 from the germline V gene are LNHDA and SQIVND (reference sequence). V was pared by 9 bases and J by 10 bases, with 12 bases of the junction left unmatched. The CDR3 is 15 amino acids. DNA of the CDR3: TGTGCCAGCAGCCAACCGGGACTAGCGGGAAGGGAGCAGTTCTTC. The encoded protein is CASSQPGLAGREQFF.

The chain combines TRBV2 with TRBJ1-3; no clear D gene. There are 15 residues in the CDR3. Germline V gene data show CDR1 as SNHLY and CDR2 as FYNNEI. V was shortened by 3 bases and J by 0 bases, with 9 bases between the two germline ends. CDR3 DNA sequence: TGTGCCAGCAGTGATACCCACAACTCTGGAAACACCATATATTTT. Encoded protein: CASSDTHNSGNTIYF.

The rearrangement uses TRBV6-1 and TRBJ1-1; 10 bases align to TRBD1. This CDR3 comprises 15 residues. V lost 7 bases to trimming and J lost 8 bases; unmatched junction nucleotides: 13. Germline values: CDR1 MNHNS, CDR2 SASEGT. CDR3 region: CASMVGQGFLGEAFF. CDR3 DNA: TGTGCCAGCATGGTGGGACAGGGGTTTCTGGGCGAAGCTTTCTTT.

The chain recombines TRBV27 with TRBJ2-3, with 10 bases that match TRBD1. Germline V gives CDR1 MNHEY, CDR2 SMNVEV (reference sequence). Germline trimming cut 2 bases from V and 1 base from J; bases unmatched to any gene: 6. There are 17 residues in the CDR3. CDR3 loop: CASSLGDRGYGTDTQYF. The CDR3 DNA sequence: TGTGCCAGCAGTTTAGGGGACAGGGGATATGGCACAGATACGCAGTATTTT.

V and J are TRBV6-1 and TRBJ1-2; 7 nucleotides agree with TRBD1. J was trimmed by 4 bases and V by 1 base; bases with no gene match: 3. CDR1 is MNHNS, CDR2 SASEGT, per germline. This CDR3 contains 14 residues. The CDR3 bases are TGTGCCAGCAGTGAAGAGTCAGGGGGCTATGGCTACACCTTC. This codes for CASSEESGGYGYTF.

This clone has just a few counts. The chain combines TRBV28 with TRBJ1-1; 7 bases map to TRBD1. J gave up 6 bases and V 5 bases, and 12 bases lay outside the gene matches. This CDR3 is 15 amino acids long. Germline V gene data show CDR1 as MDHEN and CDR2 as SYDVKM. CDR3 amino acids: CASSIGGAKIAEAFF. In nucleotides, the CDR3 is TGTGCCAGCAGTATAGGGGGCGCCAAGATAGCTGAAGCTTTCTTT.

This clone occurred many times. This chain joins TRBV7-9 and TRBJ2-3; D is possibly TRBD1 (6 bases). CDR3 length: 14 amino acids. Germline CDR1 is SEHNR and CDR2 is FQNEAQ (reference sequence). V lost 5 bases, J lost 4 bases, and 13 bases lay in between. CDR3 DNA sequence: TGTGCCAGCAGCACCTTGACAGGCCCAGATACGCAGTATTTT. Protein: CASSTLTGPDTQYF.

Regarding this clone: Other DNA sequences in this specimen translate into the identical CDR3. V usage is TRBV2 and J usage is TRBJ2-3, with TRBD2 matching 8 bases. The junction had 1 base not matched to a gene; V was cut back by 5 bases and J by 0 bases. This CDR3 has 14 residues. Germline CDR1 SNHLY, CDR2 FYNNEI. The CDR3 DNA is TGTGCCAGCAGTTTAGCGGGGAGCACAGATACGCAGTATTTT. Its translation is CASSLAGSTDTQYF.

The chain carries TRBV6-5 and TRBJ2-5; D is perhaps TRBD2 (5 bases). V lost 7 bases and J lost 5, with 8 bases in between. CDR1 and CDR2 (germline): MNHEY, SVGAGI. CDR3 length: 11 residues. The CDR3 reads CASTQRETQYF. CDR3 DNA sequence: TGTGCCAGCACCCAGCGGGAGACCCAGTACTTC.

V gene TRBV6-5 combines with J gene TRBJ2-2; D unclear. V was pared by 6 bases and J by 0 bases, with 11 bases between. The CDR3 is 15 residues long. Germline V CDR1 and CDR2: MNHEY, SVGAGI. CDR3 residues: CASRAISANTGELFF. The CDR3 DNA is TGTGCCAGCAGGGCGATCAGCGCGAACACCGGGGAGCTGTTTTTT.

The V call is TRBV27, the J call TRBJ1-2; TRBD1 is a possible D gene (6 bases). V lost 8 bases and J 8 bases, leaving 18 bases between the germline ends. This CDR3 comprises 13 residues. Germline V gives CDR1 MNHEY, CDR2 SMNVEV (reference sequence). The DNA for the CDR3 is TGTGCCAGCCGACCCATTAGGGGGTCGGGCTACACCTTC. Its translation: CASRPIRGSGYTF.

This clone was seen a handful of times. This sequence joins TRBV4-3 and TRBJ2-1; 9 bases align to TRBD2. The CDR3 sequence is 14 residues long. V shed 6 bases and J 9 bases; nucleotides not matched to a gene: 9. Germline V gene data show CDR1 as LGHNA and CDR2 as YSLEER. The CDR3 spells CASSRGRAEGEQFF. CDR3 in DNA: TGCGCCAGCAGTCGCGGGAGGGCGGAGGGTGAGCAGTTCTTC.

The rearrangement joins TRBV2 to TRBJ1-5; 8 bases are a match to TRBD1. The CDR3 runs 15 residues. After removal of 6 bases from V and 6 bases from J, the junction contained 10 bases not matched to a gene. The germline V gene encodes CDR1 SNHLY and CDR2 FYNNEI. The CDR3 region is CASRLDRVLGQPQHF. The CDR3 nucleotides read TGTGCCAGCAGATTGGACAGGGTTCTTGGTCAGCCCCAGCATTTT.

This clone was observed a single time. The V gene is TRBV6-1, the J gene TRBJ1-1; D remains ambiguous. Trimming stripped 4 bases from V and 0 bases from J, with 12 bases between. The CDR3 totals 15 residues. Germline loops: CDR1 MNHNS, CDR2 SASEGT. CDR3 in amino acids: CASSVRWQMNTEAFF. CDR3 nucleotides: TGTGCCAGCAGTGTAAGGTGGCAGATGAACACTGAAGCTTTCTTT.

V gene TRBV6-6 combines with J gene TRBJ2-3; possibly TRBD1 for D (5 bases). Trimming cost V 1 base and J 0 bases, with 11 bases left between them. Germline CDR1 and CDR2: MNHNY and SVGAGI (reference sequence). CDR3 size: 16 residues. The CDR3 DNA reads as TGTGCCAGCAGTTACTACCCTCAGGGAAGCACAGATACGCAGTATTTT. Amino acids: CASSYYPQGSTDTQYF.

The V call is TRBV4-3, the J call TRBJ2-1; tentatively, D is TRBD2 (6 bases). Germline CDR1 reads LGHNA; CDR2 reads YSLEER. Between the trimmed V and J ends, which lost 0 bases and 15 bases, there was a span of 15 bases. This CDR3 comprises 13 residues. The CDR3 DNA reads TGCGCCAGCAGCCAAGAACCAGGCGGGACTGGGTTCTTC. It codes for CASSQEPGGTGFF.

This clone came up a few times. The CDR3 spells CASSIDTKGQNYGYTF. The CDR3 DNA reads as TGTGCCAGTAGTATAGATACTAAGGGGCAGAACTATGGCTACACCTTC. The V call is TRBV19, the J call TRBJ1-2; D is possibly TRBD1 (5 bases). The germline V and J ends were trimmed by 0 bases and 2 bases, with 13 bases remaining between them. The CDR3 runs 16 residues. CDR1 is LNHDA, CDR2 SQIVND, per germline (reference sequence).

V gene TRBV7-8 combines with J gene TRBJ2-5; perhaps TRBD1 as D (6 bases). Germline V gene data show CDR1 as SGHVS and CDR2 as FQNEAQ. The length of the CDR3 is 14 residues. V was trimmed by 6 bases and J by 2 bases, leaving 13 bases between them. The CDR3 DNA is TGTGCCAGCAGTGGACAGCGGACACAAGAGACCCAGTACTTC. Its protein is CASSGQRTQETQYF.

This clone appeared a single time. The rearrangement uses TRBV7-2 and TRBJ2-7; 7 bases align to TRBD1. Losses at the gene ends were 5 bases for V and 1 base for J; bases not matched to a gene: 8. The CDR3 runs to 15 residues. CDR1 SGHTA and CDR2 FQGNSA come from the germline V gene. CDR3 sequence reads: CASSLTLDRSYEQYF. For the CDR3, the DNA is TGTGCCAGCAGCCTAACCCTGGACAGGTCCTACGAGCAGTACTTC.

Only a few counts were recorded for this clone. This chain links TRBV18 with TRBJ2-6, with no clear D. There are 16 residues in the CDR3. The V end was cut by 1 base, the J end by 0 bases, with 7 bases between. Germline CDR1 KGHSH, CDR2 LQKENI. The CDR3 sequence is CASSPRIPSGANVLTF. CDR3 coding DNA: TGTGCCAGCTCACCACGGATCCCCTCTGGGGCCAACGTCCTGACTTTC.

The chain combines TRBV4-3 with TRBJ2-1, with 9 bases identical to TRBD2. This CDR3 is built from 14 residues. Germline CDR1 is LGHNA and CDR2 is YSLEER. The ends lost 4 bases at V and 8 bases at J; junction bases unmatched: 6. The chain's CDR3 is CASSREGLAYEQFF. In DNA form, the CDR3 reads TGCGCCAGCAGCCGAGAGGGACTAGCTTATGAGCAGTTCTTC.

V and J are TRBV9 and TRBJ2-6; D is possibly TRBD2 (5 bases). CDR3 length equals 16 residues. Germline V gives CDR1 SGDLS, CDR2 YYNGEE. Trimming stripped 3 bases from V and 0 bases from J, with 10 bases between. CDR3 in amino acids: CASSAGLFSGANVLTF. CDR3 nucleotide sequence: TGTGCCAGCAGCGCCGGACTTTTCTCTGGGGCCAACGTCCTGACTTTC.

With respect to this clone: This CDR3 is also generated by other DNA sequences in the sample. V and J are TRBV6-1 and TRBJ1-2; perhaps TRBD1 as D (6 bases). The germline V gene has CDR1 MNHNS and CDR2 SASEGT. The germline V and J ends were trimmed by 5 bases and 1 base, with 8 bases remaining between them. CDR3 length: 13 amino acids. This CDR3 reads CASSRDINYGYTF. In DNA, the CDR3 is TGTGCCAGCAGTCGGGACATTAACTATGGCTACACCTTC.